These 30 T cell receptor beta chains originate from one sample sequenced in a study of T cell clonality in common variable immunodeficiency. The antigens these receptors bind are not known. General study findings and limits: Common variable immunodeficiency TCR beta sequences reportedly had fewer deletions and N-nucleotide insertions.

The repertoire was sequenced with immunoSEQ multiplex PCR; TCRdb's copy has only in-frame clones and lacks some. Reported are more than 30,000 clones, none seen only once; the ten largest carry 6% to 8%. The sequencing sample was made of peripheral blood mononuclear cells. Receptor source: a human donor with common variable immunodeficiency.

This clone came up many times. The read is 3 residues too short to cover the CDR3 end, so that end is filled in from the germline J gene. V usage is TRBV6-4 and J usage is TRBJ1-2; D might be TRBD1 (6 bases). Germline V lookup: CDR1 MRHNA, CDR2 SNTAGT. This CDR3 comprises 12 residues. Partial CDR3 DNA: TGTGCCAGCAGCTCCGGGACATCCGGC. Its translation: CASSSGTSG. Given in full, the CDR3 is CASSSGTSGYTF.

The table lists this clone with a few counts. The read gets to within 3 residues of the CDR3 end, and the germline J gene fills in the rest. This sample includes further DNA sequences coding for the same CDR3. This chain connects TRBV7-2 to TRBJ2-7; D is possibly TRBD1 (6 bases). The length of the CDR3 is 15 residues. Trimming pared 5 bases from V and 3 bases from J, leaving 17 bases between. Germline lookup yields CDR1 SGHTA and CDR2 FQGNSA. CDR3 sequence reads: CASSEQGRTGYEQYF. CDR3 DNA, as far as it was read: TGTGCCAGCAGCGAACAGGGTAGGACGGGCTACGAG.

In this sample, this clone turned up a few times. Read coverage stops 3 residues before the CDR3 terminus; the germline J gene supplies the remainder. V usage is TRBV20-1 and J usage is TRBJ2-1; 11 nucleotides match TRBD2. CDR1 and CDR2 from the germline V gene are DFQATT and SNEGSKA (reference sequence). The trim removed 2 bases at V and 0 bases at J, leaving 12 bases unmatched. The CDR3 consists of 19 residues. The CDR3 bases that were read are TGCAGTGCTAGACCACGACCGGGACTAGCGGAAAGCTCCTACAATGAG. It translates to CSARPRPGLAESSYNE. The whole CDR3 reads CSARPRPGLAESSYNEQFF.

Remarks on this clone: The read ends 3 residues early relative to the CDR3; the germline J gene fills the gap. The V gene is TRBV18, the J gene TRBJ2-2; D call uncertain. The CDR3 is made up of 13 amino acids. Germline CDR1 KGHSH, CDR2 LQKENI. The germline V and J ends were trimmed by 4 bases and 4 bases, with 7 bases remaining between them. The CDR3 protein is CASSLGFTGELFF. The sequenced part of the CDR3 DNA is TGTGCCAGCTCACTCGGTTTCACCGGGGAG.

This clone was recorded many times. The CDR3 goes on 3 residues after the read ends, and that part is filled in from the germline J gene. The chain links TRBV4-2 to TRBJ2-2; D unclear. V lost 0 bases, J lost 3 bases, and 11 bases lay in between. The CDR3 is 16 residues long. The germline CDR1 and CDR2 sequences are LGHNA and YNFKEQ. CDR3 sequence reads: CASSQDLAVYTGELFF. The DNA read from the CDR3 is TGTGCCAGCAGCCAAGATCTTGCGGTCTACACCGGGGAG.

In its sample, this clone ranks as medium-sized. The read terminates 3 residues before the CDR3 end, so the remaining end is supplied by the germline J gene. This sequence joins TRBV29-1 and TRBJ2-1; 7 positions match TRBD2. The CDR3 sequence is 16 residues long. The V segment lost 4 bases and the J segment 1 base; nucleotides outside the gene matches: 10. Looked up from germline, CDR1 is SQVTM and CDR2 is ANQGSEA. The CDR3 bases that were read are TGCAGCGTTGGATTAGCGGGCGCCGCTTCCTACAATGAG. Its translation: CSVGLAGAASYNE. Given in full, the CDR3 is CSVGLAGAASYNEQFF.

The table lists this clone with a few counts. The read halts 3 residues ahead of the CDR3 end, with the missing end drawn from the germline J gene. The J gene is TRBJ2-5, the V gene TRBV20-1; 13 bases are shared with TRBD2. The J segment lost 4 bases and the V segment lost 6 bases, leaving 5 bases of the junction unmatched. The CDR3 loop spans 14 amino acids. Germline lookup yields CDR1 DFQATT and CDR2 SNEGSKA (reference sequence). CDR3 sequence: CSAKLAGGGETQYF. CDR3 bases read: TGCAGTGCCAAACTAGCGGGAGGGGGAGAGACC.

A remark on this clone: The CDR3 goes on 3 residues after the read ends, and that part is filled in from the germline J gene. J is TRBJ1-1 and V is TRBV7-9; possibly TRBD1 for D (6 bases). The V gene lost 7 bases and the J gene lost 5 bases, with 14 bases spanning the gap. Germline-derived CDR1 and CDR2 are SEHNR and FQNEAQ (reference sequence). The length of the CDR3 is 13 residues. The covered CDR3 bases are TGTGCCAGCACCCTACAGGGTGGAACTGAA. Protein: CASTLQGGTE. The whole CDR3 region reads CASTLQGGTEAFF.

This clone has at least ten counts. Read data end 3 residues before the CDR3 end; the end is taken from the germline J gene. J is TRBJ1-2 and V is TRBV29-1; D unresolved. Germline loops: CDR1 SQVTM, CDR2 ANQGSEA. V lost 4 bases and J lost 1, with 16 bases in between. The CDR3 loop spans 15 amino acids. CDR3 loop: CSVVQGNRLNYGYTF. The DNA read from the CDR3 is TGCAGCGTTGTTCAAGGCAACCGTCTTAACTATGGC.

This clone was counted a few times. The read terminates 3 residues ahead of where the CDR3 ends, so the germline J gene completes it. The chain has TRBV5-1 and TRBJ1-4, with D possibly being TRBD1 (5 bases). V was shortened by 4 bases and J by 4 bases, with 14 bases between the two germline ends. The CDR3 loop spans 15 amino acids. The germline V gene encodes CDR1 SGHRS and CDR2 YFSETQ. CDR3 sequence: CASSPGGGNNEKLFF. The sequenced part of the CDR3 DNA is TGCGCCAGCAGCCCCGGGGGGGGAAATAATGAAAAA.

Regarding this clone: The read gets to within 3 residues of the CDR3 end, and the germline J gene fills in the rest. V usage is TRBV14 and J usage is TRBJ2-7, with D possibly being TRBD1 (6 bases). The CDR3 runs 13 residues. The germline CDR1 and CDR2 sequences are SGHDN and FVKESK. The V gene lost 6 bases and the J gene lost 1 base, with 10 bases spanning the gap. CDR3 in amino acids: CASRDRSSYEQYF. The sequenced CDR3 bases are TGTGCCAGCAGAGACAGGAGTTCCTACGAG. The variable domain in full, with the rest retrieved from reference TRBV14 and TRBJ2-7, is EAGVTQFPSHSVIEKGQTVTLRCDPISGHDNLYWYRRVMGKEIKFLLHFVKESKQDESGMPNNRFLAERTGGTYSTLKVQPAELEDSGVYFCASRDRSSYEQYFGPGTRLTVT.

This clone was seen more than once but under ten times. The read finishes 3 residues shy of the CDR3 end, and the germline J gene is used to complete it. The chain has TRBV2 and TRBJ2-3; 8 bases line up with TRBD2. After removal of 11 bases from V and 0 bases from J, the junction contained 4 bases not matched to a gene. CDR3 length: 13 amino acids. Germline-derived CDR1 and CDR2 are SNHLY and FYNNEI. CDR3 loop: CALQRESTDTQYF. Partial CDR3 DNA: TGTGCCCTACAGCGGGAGAGCACAGATACG.

A word on this clone: Sequencing ends 3 residues short of the CDR3 end; the germline J gene provides the rest. V gene TRBV5-1 combines with J gene TRBJ2-5; 14 nucleotides align to TRBD2. This CDR3 is 16 amino acids long. V shed 4 bases, J shed 5 bases, and the junction held 7 bases outside the gene matches. The germline V gene has CDR1 SGHRS and CDR2 YFSETQ. CDR3 DNA (partial): TGCGCCAGCAGCCGAGGACTAGCGGGAGGTGGGGAGACC. It specifies CASSRGLAGGGET. The whole CDR3 reads CASSRGLAGGGETQYF.

This clone was detected ten times or more. Coverage ceases 3 residues before the CDR3 finishes, and the germline J gene fills in the end. The genes are TRBV5-1 and TRBJ2-3, with 9 nucleotides matching TRBD2. Germline V CDR1 and CDR2: SGHRS, YFSETQ. Trimming at V came to 0 bases and at J to 0 bases, leaving 11 bases not matched to a gene. This CDR3 region has 19 residues. This CDR3 is CASSLGGSGRVPSTDTQYF. The sequenced CDR3 bases are TGCGCCAGCAGCTTGGGGGGTAGCGGGAGAGTCCCTAGCACAGATACG.

The table lists this clone with a few counts. The read finishes 3 residues shy of the CDR3 end, and the germline J gene is used to complete it. The rearrangement links TRBV7-7 to TRBJ2-5; D gene unclear. Per the germline V gene, CDR1 is SSHAT and CDR2 is FNYEAQ (reference sequence). V lost 1 base to trimming and J lost 4 bases, with 16 bases between them. CDR3 size: 16 residues. The chain's CDR3 is CASSLVVGLPSETQYF. Incomplete CDR3 DNA: TGTGCCAGCAGCTTAGTAGTAGGGCTACCGTCAGAGACC.

This clone has a handful of counts. The read ends 3 residues shy of where the CDR3 ends; the end is completed using the germline J gene. This chain joins TRBV2 and TRBJ1-2; TRBD1 matches 7 bases. Germline V lookup: CDR1 SNHLY, CDR2 FYNNEI. The CDR3 runs to 16 residues. Trimming removed 8 bases from V and 0 bases from J; junction bases left unmatched: 12. Partial CDR3 DNA: TGTGCCAGCCCCCGGGACAGCCCAAATACTAACTATGGC. Translating it yields CASPRDSPNTNYG. The CDR3 in full is CASPRDSPNTNYGYTF.

There are a few counts of this clone. Read coverage stops 3 residues before the CDR3 terminus; the germline J gene supplies the remainder. V usage is TRBV2 and J usage is TRBJ2-1, with 7 bases aligning to TRBD1. The V gene's germline CDR1 is SNHLY and CDR2 FYNNEI. V lost 6 bases and J lost 4; bases outside the gene matches: 3. The length of the CDR3 is 13 residues. The chain's CDR3 is CASSSQGYNEQFF. Incomplete CDR3 DNA: TGTGCCAGCAGCTCACAGGGGTACAATGAG.

Ten or more counts support this clone. The CDR3 goes on 3 residues after the read ends, and that part is filled in from the germline J gene. The chain links TRBV3-1 (or the pseudogene TRBV3-2) to TRBJ1-2; 7 bases are a match to TRBD1. CDR1 is LGHDT, CDR2 YNNKEL, per germline (reference sequence). V shed 3 bases, J shed 4 bases, and the junction held 11 bases outside the gene matches. The CDR3 loop spans 16 amino acids. The CDR3 is CASSHWDRLNVYGYTF. The CDR3 DNA, read in part, is TGTGCCAGCAGCCACTGGGACAGACTAAACGTCTATGGC.

This clone was counted at least ten times. The read halts 3 residues ahead of the CDR3 end, with the missing end drawn from the germline J gene. This chain connects TRBV30 to TRBJ2-1; no firm D call. With 3 bases removed from V and 0 bases from J, the gap between germline ends came to 9 bases. Germline CDR1 is GTSNPN and CDR2 is SVGIG (reference sequence). The CDR3 spans 14 residues. CDR3 DNA (partial): TGTGCCTGGAGACAGCAGAGCTCCTACAATGAG. It is translated as CAWRQQSSYNE. The entire CDR3 protein is CAWRQQSSYNEQFF.

There are many counts of this clone. Sequencing ends 3 residues short of the CDR3 end; the germline J gene provides the rest. The rearrangement links TRBV11-3 to TRBJ2-1, with TRBD2 matching over 10 bases. The CDR3 has 15 amino acids. CDR1 SGHNT and CDR2 YENEEA come from the germline V gene. The V and J ends lost 0 bases and 6 bases, in that order; junction bases with no gene match: 2. The part of the CDR3 DNA that was read is TGTGCCAGCAGCTTAGACCTAGCGGGAGCCAATGAG. The encoded protein is CASSLDLAGANE. The whole CDR3 reads CASSLDLAGANEQFF.

At least ten counts were recorded for this clone. The sequence runs out 3 residues before the end of the CDR3; the remainder is reconstructed from the germline J gene. The chain carries TRBV20-1 and TRBJ2-1, with D perhaps matching TRBD2 (6 bases). Trimming cost V 2 bases and J 9 bases, with 17 bases left between them. Germline CDR1 is DFQATT and CDR2 is SNEGSKA (reference sequence). The CDR3 is 14 residues long. The CDR3 loop reads CSARPSDPLGEQFF. CDR3 DNA, as far as it was read: TGCAGTGCTAGACCTAGCGACCCCCTCGGTGAG.

This clone appeared many times. The read stops 3 residues short of the end of the CDR3; the missing end is completed from the germline J gene. The chain links TRBV5-5 to TRBJ1-1; TRBD1 is a possible D gene (6 bases). Germline V gene sequence: CDR1 SGHKS, CDR2 YYEKEE (reference sequence). This CDR3 contains 15 residues. Trimming removed 0 bases from V and 1 base from J, with 10 bases in between. Incomplete CDR3 DNA: TGTGCCAGCAGCTTGGATGGGGGCCGGAACACTGAA. This sequence encodes CASSLDGGRNTE. The whole CDR3 reads CASSLDGGRNTEAFF.

This clone was picked up a small number of times. The read is 3 residues too short to cover the CDR3 end, so that end is filled in from the germline J gene. The J gene is TRBJ2-2, the V gene TRBV5-6; D unresolved. The CDR3 runs to 13 residues. The V end lost 7 bases, the J end lost 6 bases, and 13 bases lay between the germline ends. Germline CDR1 SGHDT, CDR2 YYEEEE. Partial CDR3 DNA: TGTGCCAGCGCCAAGAATACTGCCGGGGAG. This translates into CASAKNTAGE. The whole CDR3 region reads CASAKNTAGELFF.

This clone was recorded a few times. The DNA read from the CDR3 is TGCGCCAGCAGCTTGGCCAGAGATACG. Residues: CASSLARDT. The complete CDR3 sequence is CASSLARDTQYF. This sequence joins TRBV5-1 and TRBJ2-3; no reliable D call. The read ends 3 residues early relative to the CDR3; the germline J gene fills the gap. CDR3 length equals 12 residues. The germline V and J ends were trimmed by 0 bases and 5 bases, with 4 bases remaining between them. Germline CDR1 SGHRS, CDR2 YFSETQ. The full variable domain, in which reference TRBV5-1 and TRBJ2-3 provide the parts outside the CDR3, is KAGVTQTPRYLIKTRGQQVTLSCSPISGHRSVSWYQQTPGQGLQFLFEYFSETQRNKGNFPGRFSGRQFSNSRSEMNVSTLELGDSALYLCASSLARDTQYFGPGTRLTVL.

This clone occurred many times. The read stops 3 residues short of the end of the CDR3; the missing end is completed from the germline J gene. V is TRBV7-8 and J is TRBJ2-7, with 12 nucleotides matching TRBD2. Germline CDR1 and CDR2: SGHVS and FQNEAQ. Trimming cost V 1 base and J 0 bases; bases outside gene matches: 7. The CDR3 covers 18 residues. Incomplete CDR3 DNA: TGTGCCAGCAGCTTAGGGCTAGCGGGAGGGGTGGGCTCCTACGAG. It translates to CASSLGLAGGVGSYE. The CDR3 reads in full as CASSLGLAGGVGSYEQYF.

The table lists this clone with a few counts. The DNA ends 3 residues before the CDR3 does, and the rest of the CDR3 is filled in from the germline J gene. The V call is TRBV6-2 or TRBV6-3, the J call TRBJ2-3, with D tentatively TRBD2 (6 bases). Germline-derived CDR1 and CDR2 are MNHEY and SVGEGT. This CDR3 contains 16 residues. V was cut by 3 bases and J by 3 bases, with 16 bases left in between. Incomplete CDR3 DNA: TGTGCCAGCAGTTATCTTGCGGAACGGGGGACAGATACG. The encoded protein is CASSYLAERGTDT. In full, the CDR3 is CASSYLAERGTDTQYF.

The sample holds a few counts of this clone. Read data end 3 residues before the CDR3 end; the end is taken from the germline J gene. The rearrangement uses TRBV30 and TRBJ2-7, with 8 positions matching TRBD2. This CDR3 region has 14 residues. J lost 3 bases, V lost 2 bases, and 6 bases had no gene match. From germline, CDR1 is GTSNPN and CDR2 SVGIG (reference sequence). CDR3 amino acids: CAWSNSGRVYEQYF. CDR3 DNA, as far as it was read: TGTGCCTGGAGTAACAGCGGGAGAGTCTACGAG.

The table lists this clone with a few counts. The read terminates 3 residues ahead of where the CDR3 ends, so the germline J gene completes it. The rearrangement uses TRBV7-9 and TRBJ1-5; D is possibly TRBD1 (5 bases). Trimming removed 2 bases from V and 3 bases from J, with 8 bases in between. Germline CDR1 SEHNR, CDR2 FQNEAQ (reference sequence). CDR3 length: 14 amino acids. The CDR3 spells CASSLQGPNQPQHF. Incomplete CDR3 DNA: TGTGCCAGCAGCTTACAGGGCCCCAATCAGCCC.

Many counts were recorded for this clone. The covered CDR3 bases are TGCGCCAGCAGCTTGGCCCCGGGTCTCAACACCGGGGAG. Translated, it gives CASSLAPGLNTGE. The entire CDR3 protein is CASSLAPGLNTGELFF. This chain links TRBV5-1 with TRBJ2-2; D gene uncertain. The read ends 3 residues shy of where the CDR3 ends; the end is completed using the germline J gene. This CDR3 region has 16 residues. In germline, CDR1 is SGHRS, CDR2 YFSETQ. V was trimmed by 0 bases and J by 2 bases, leaving 11 bases between them.

In this sample, this clone turned up many times. The read terminates 3 residues ahead of where the CDR3 ends, so the germline J gene completes it. The chain uses TRBV9 and TRBJ2-1; 7 bases are a match to TRBD1. The V gene end was trimmed by 3 bases and the J gene end by 8 bases; junction bases not matched to a gene: 14. This CDR3 has 16 residues. Germline-derived CDR1 and CDR2 are SGDLS and YYNGEE. Partial CDR3 DNA: TGTGCCAGCAGCGCGGAGACAGGGAGTAGGGGCGATGAG. This translates into CASSAETGSRGDE. The full CDR3 reads CASSAETGSRGDEQFF. Combining the CDR3 with reference TRBV9 and TRBJ2-1 gives the whole variable domain DSGVTQTPKHLITATGQRVTLRCSPRSGDLSVYWYQQSLDQGLQFLIQYYNGEERAKGNILERFSAQQFPDLHSELNLSSLELGDSALYFCASSAETGSRGDEQFFGPGTRLTVL.